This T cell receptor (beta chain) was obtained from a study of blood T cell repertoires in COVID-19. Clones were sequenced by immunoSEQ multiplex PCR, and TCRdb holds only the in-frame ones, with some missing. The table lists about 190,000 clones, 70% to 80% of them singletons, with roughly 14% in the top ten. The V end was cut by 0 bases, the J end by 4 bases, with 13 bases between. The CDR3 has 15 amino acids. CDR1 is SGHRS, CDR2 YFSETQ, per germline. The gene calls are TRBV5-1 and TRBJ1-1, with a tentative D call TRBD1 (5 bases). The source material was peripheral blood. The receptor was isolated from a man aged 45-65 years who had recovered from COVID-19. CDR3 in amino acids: CASSLDGREGTEAFF. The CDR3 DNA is TGCGCCAGCAGCTTGGACGGCAGGGAGGGCACTGAAGCTTTCTTT.